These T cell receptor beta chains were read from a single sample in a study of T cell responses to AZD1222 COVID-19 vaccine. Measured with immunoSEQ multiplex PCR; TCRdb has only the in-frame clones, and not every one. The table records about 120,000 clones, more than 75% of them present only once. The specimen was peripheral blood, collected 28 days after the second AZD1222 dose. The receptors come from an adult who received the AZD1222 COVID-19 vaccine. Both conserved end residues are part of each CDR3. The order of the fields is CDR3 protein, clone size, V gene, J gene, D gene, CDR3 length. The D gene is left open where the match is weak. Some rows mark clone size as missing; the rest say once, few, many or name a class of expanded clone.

CDR3 protein: CASRRSGQGGTDTQYF; clone size: NA; V gene: TRBV7-9; J gene: TRBJ2-3; D gene: TRBD1; CDR3 length: 16
CDR3 protein: CASSYGGVNTEAFF; clone size: NA; V gene: TRBV6-2/TRBV6-3; J gene: TRBJ1-1; D gene: NA; CDR3 length: 14
CDR3 protein: CASSLGQYYEQYF; clone size: NA; V gene: TRBV5-1; J gene: TRBJ2-7; D gene: NA; CDR3 length: 13
CDR3 protein: CASSIQGGEKLFF; clone size: few; V gene: TRBV7-9; J gene: TRBJ1-4; D gene: NA; CDR3 length: 13
CDR3 protein: CASSLFYRVNEKLFF; clone size: NA; V gene: TRBV28; J gene: TRBJ1-4; D gene: NA; CDR3 length: 15
CDR3 protein: CASSQDVYNEQFF; clone size: NA; V gene: TRBV4-3; J gene: TRBJ2-1; D gene: NA; CDR3 length: 13
CDR3 protein: CASSQDLYSNQPQHF; clone size: NA; V gene: TRBV4-3; J gene: TRBJ1-5; D gene: NA; CDR3 length: 15
CDR3 protein: CASRAGSSGGYTF; clone size: NA; V gene: TRBV6-5; J gene: TRBJ1-2; D gene: NA; CDR3 length: 13
CDR3 protein: CAIMGAFSTDTQYF; clone size: NA; V gene: TRBV10-3; J gene: TRBJ2-3; D gene: NA; CDR3 length: 14
CDR3 protein: CASSKTELAGDSSYEQYF; clone size: NA; V gene: TRBV18; J gene: TRBJ2-7; D gene: TRBD2; CDR3 length: 18
CDR3 protein: CASSQAFGILAKNIQYF; clone size: NA; V gene: TRBV14; J gene: TRBJ2-4; D gene: NA; CDR3 length: 17
CDR3 protein: CASQFEREQETQYF; clone size: NA; V gene: TRBV5-1; J gene: TRBJ2-5; D gene: NA; CDR3 length: 14
CDR3 protein: CASGLGGISSYEQYF; clone size: once; V gene: TRBV12-5; J gene: TRBJ2-7; D gene: TRBD2; CDR3 length: 15
CDR3 protein: CATRKGPGSNQPQHF; clone size: NA; V gene: TRBV15; J gene: TRBJ1-5; D gene: NA; CDR3 length: 15
CDR3 protein: CASSQAGYNEQFF; clone size: NA; V gene: TRBV4-2; J gene: TRBJ2-1; D gene: NA; CDR3 length: 13
CDR3 protein: CASSQERSNQPQHF; clone size: NA; V gene: TRBV4-1; J gene: TRBJ1-5; D gene: NA; CDR3 length: 14
CDR3 protein: CASSTGHEAFF; clone size: NA; V gene: TRBV19; J gene: TRBJ1-1; D gene: NA; CDR3 length: 11
CDR3 protein: CASSSDQTQPQHF; clone size: NA; V gene: TRBV18; J gene: TRBJ1-5; D gene: NA; CDR3 length: 13
CDR3 protein: CASSFPRAGPTQYF; clone size: NA; V gene: TRBV11-2; J gene: TRBJ2-3; D gene: NA; CDR3 length: 14
CDR3 protein: CATSVSRRGGGNEQFF; clone size: once; V gene: TRBV24-1; J gene: TRBJ2-1; D gene: NA; CDR3 length: 16
CDR3 protein: CASSLGNRDQPQHF; clone size: NA; V gene: TRBV7-8; J gene: TRBJ1-5; D gene: NA; CDR3 length: 14
CDR3 protein: CASSLPRTSGGGSYNEQFF; clone size: NA; V gene: TRBV7-2; J gene: TRBJ2-1; D gene: TRBD2; CDR3 length: 19
CDR3 protein: CASSLRGDEQFF; clone size: NA; V gene: TRBV7-9; J gene: TRBJ2-1; D gene: NA; CDR3 length: 12
CDR3 protein: CASSQGWSNTEAFF; clone size: NA; V gene: TRBV3-1/TRBV3-2; J gene: TRBJ1-1; D gene: NA; CDR3 length: 14